Listed below are T cell receptor beta chains from one sample, sequenced in a study of OX40 agonist ivuxolimab in advanced cancers. Assay used: immunoSEQ multiplex PCR; TCRdb lists only in-frame clones, some missing. The data show 60,000 to 65,000 clones, about four fifths seen once. The sample in question was CD4+ or CD8+ T cells sorted from blood, obtained in a trial of the OX40 agonist ivuxolimab. Receptor source: an adult with an advanced solid tumor such as melanoma, head and neck, liver or kidney cancer. The CDR3 runs from the conserved cysteine through the conserved F or W. Each record gives: V gene, J gene, clone size, D gene, CDR3 DNA, CDR3 protein. A D gene is named only where the DNA matches it firmly. Clone size is not always given. Where it is, it says once, few, many or a class for expanded clones.

>TRBV10-3|TRBJ2-1|.|TRBD2
TGTGCCACCCGGACTAGCGGTAACAATGAGCAGTTCTTC
CATRTSGNNEQFF
>TRBV7-2|TRBJ1-1|few|TRBD1
TGTGCCAGCAGCCCAGACCCAGCAGGGGGCACTGAAGCTTTCTTT
CASSPDPAGGTEAFF
>TRBV4-1|TRBJ1-6|.|.
TGCGCCAGCAGCCAAGAGGGGTTTTCTAATTCACCCCTCCACTTT
CASSQEGFSNSPLHF
>TRBV5-5|TRBJ1-2|.|.
TGTGCCAGCAGCTTCATGGTACTTAACTATGGCTACACCTTC
CASSFMVLNYGYTF
>TRBV5-5|TRBJ1-5|.|.
TGTGCCAGCAGCCGGGCGGCTGGCAATCAGCCCCAGCATTTT
CASSRAAGNQPQHF
>TRBV6-1|TRBJ1-2|once|.
TGTGCCAGCACCGACTGGGGGGAAAACGGCTACACCTTC
CASTDWGENGYTF
>TRBV19|TRBJ2-1|.|.
TGTGCCAGTAGTATAAAGGACGGATCCTACAATGAGCAGTTCTTC
CASSIKDGSYNEQFF
>TRBV7-8|TRBJ2-7|.|.
TGTGCCAGCAGCTTAGTTCACAGTTCCTACGAGCAGTACTTC
CASSLVHSSYEQYF
>TRBV6-5|TRBJ1-2|.|.
TGTGCCAGCAGTTACGGTCAGGGAATCTACGGCTACACCTTC
CASSYGQGIYGYTF
>TRBV25-1|TRBJ1-6|.|.
TGTGCCAGCAACCTCTATCTGGATTCACCCCTCCACTTT
CASNLYLDSPLHF
>TRBV10-3|TRBJ1-2|.|TRBD1
TGTGCCACTTCGGACAGGGGAGATGGTGGCTACACCTTC
CATSDRGDGGYTF
>TRBV10-3|TRBJ1-1|.|TRBD1
TGTGCCATCCGGGACAGCCTTAACACTGAAGCTTTCTTT
CAIRDSLNTEAFF
>TRBV21-1|TRBJ1-2|.|.
TGTGCCAGCAGCAAAGTGAATGGGGGAGTTTGGTATGGCTACACCTTC
CASSKVNGGVWYGYTF
>TRBV7-2|TRBJ2-5|.|.
TGTGCCAGCAGCTTCGGACTATTCTCACGGGAGACCCAGTACTTC
CASSFGLFSRETQYF
>TRBV4-1|TRBJ2-6|once|.
TGCGCCAGCAGCCAGACGACCAGGGGTTTCTCTGGGGCCAACGTCCTGACTTTC
CASSQTTRGFSGANVLTF
>TRBV4-2|TRBJ2-6|.|TRBD1
TGTGCCAGCAGCCAGACACCGGGACAGGCGAGCTCTGGGGCCAACGTCCTGACTTTC
CASSQTPGQASSGANVLTF
>TRBV4-3|TRBJ2-5|.|.
TGCGCCAGCAGCCAAACCCTGGGGGTGGGGGAGACCCAGTACTTC
CASSQTLGVGETQYF
>TRBV5-5|TRBJ2-4|.|.
TGTGCCAGCAGCTCCCGGGGGTTGAACATTCAGTACTTC
CASSSRGLNIQYF
>TRBV30|TRBJ2-1|.|.
TGTGCCTGGAGGGAGTCCTACAATGAGCAGTTCTTC
CAWRESYNEQFF
>TRBV6-1|TRBJ2-7|.|.
TGTGCCAGCAGTGAAGCGCTTCGGGGGAGAACCTACGAGCAGTACTTC
CASSEALRGRTYEQYF
>TRBV4-1|TRBJ1-1|.|.
TGCGCCAGCAGCCAAGAACGGAGAGCTTTCTTT
CASSQERRAFF
>TRBV5-1|TRBJ1-5|once|TRBD1
TGCGCCAGCAGCTTGGACAGGGGCGACAATCAGCCCCAGCATTTT
CASSLDRGDNQPQHF
>TRBV29-1|TRBJ2-7|.|.
TGCAGCGTTCGACAGGCTTCCTACGAGCAGTACTTC
CSVRQASYEQYF
>TRBV27|TRBJ1-1|.|.
TGTGCCAGCAGTTTGTTGGGGTTCATGAACACTGAAGCTTTCTTT
CASSLLGFMNTEAFF
>TRBV27|TRBJ1-5|.|.
TGTGCCAGCAGTTCATGGGCAGGTAATCAGCCCCAGCATTTT
CASSSWAGNQPQHF
>TRBV4-3|TRBJ2-2|many|.
TGCGCCAGCAGCCAACTCCGGGACCGCCACGGGGAGCTGTTTTTT
CASSQLRDRHGELFF
>TRBV5-1|TRBJ1-1|.|.
TGCGCCAGCAGCTTGCAGGGTCAGAACACTGAAGCTTTCTTT
CASSLQGQNTEAFF
>TRBV15|TRBJ1-1|.|.
TGTGCCACCAGCCCACGGTACAGGAGTGGGAACACTGAAGCTTTCTTT
CATSPRYRSGNTEAFF
>TRBV7-9|TRBJ2-3|.|.
TGTGCCAGCACCTCTTACGATACGCAGTATTTT
CASTSYDTQYF
>TRBV7-2|TRBJ2-6|once|.
TGTGCCAGCAGCTTAGGGGGAGGCCGCTCTGGGGCCAACGTCCTGACTTTC
CASSLGGGRSGANVLTF
>TRBV7-3|TRBJ1-1|once|.
TGTGCCAGTTCCGACATGAACACTGAAGCTTTCTTT
CASSDMNTEAFF
>TRBV4-1|TRBJ2-3|.|TRBD2
TGCGCCAGCAGCCAAGATACTAGCGGGTCCACGTCGGGCACAGATACGCAGTATTTT
CASSQDTSGSTSGTDTQYF
>TRBV5-1|TRBJ2-7|.|.
TGCGCCAGCAGCTTGGTCCCAGGAGGATCCTACGAGCAGTACTTC
CASSLVPGGSYEQYF
>TRBV4-3|TRBJ2-1|.|.
TGCGCCAGCAGCCAAGATTGGACCAACAATGAGCAGTTCTTC
CASSQDWTNNEQFF
>TRBV7-2|TRBJ1-5|.|.
TGTGCCAGCAGCTTAGCCCACCTTAGCAATCAGCCCCAGCATTTT
CASSLAHLSNQPQHF
>TRBV6-5|TRBJ1-1|few|.
TGTGCCAGCAGGCTATTACAGGGTGCGGGCACTGAAGCTTTCTTT
CASRLLQGAGTEAFF
>TRBV19|TRBJ1-5|.|.
TGTGCCAGTAGTATTGACGCTAGCAATCAGCCCCAGCATTTT
CASSIDASNQPQHF
>TRBV29-1|TRBJ2-3|.|.
TGCAGCGCGGGGACCCCCACAGGGTACAGTCCCACAGATACGCAGTATTTT
CSAGTPTGYSPTDTQYF
>TRBV7-9|TRBJ2-5|.|TRBD2
TGTGCCAGCAGCTTAACGAGCGGGGGGGCCGAAGAGACCCAGTACTTC
CASSLTSGGAEETQYF
>TRBV5-1|TRBJ2-5|.|TRBD1
TGCGCCAGCAGCGATGACAGGGGGCAGGGCGAGACCCAGTACTTC
CASSDDRGQGETQYF
>TRBV5-1|TRBJ2-7|.|.
TGCGCCAGCAGCTTGGGACAGTCCATCGAGCAGTACTTC
CASSLGQSIEQYF
>TRBV7-2|TRBJ2-5|.|TRBD2
TGTGCCAGCAGCTTAGGTGGGACTAGCGGGAGTTTGGAGACCCAGTACTTC
CASSLGGTSGSLETQYF
>TRBV2|TRBJ1-5|.|TRBD1
TGTGCCAGCAGTGCAGCGACAGGGTGGGCTCAGCCCCAGCATTTT
CASSAATGWAQPQHF
>TRBV2|TRBJ2-7|.|.
TGTGCCAGCAGTGAAAACAGGGCCCATCACCACGGGCAGTACTTC
CASSENRAHHHGQYF
>TRBV19|TRBJ2-3|.|.
TGTGCCAGTAGTATTGGCCGAGGACAGCGTGACACAGATACGCAGTATTTT
CASSIGRGQRDTDTQYF
>TRBV7-9|TRBJ1-2|.|.
TGTGCCAGCAGCTATACGGATAACTATGGCTACACCTTC
CASSYTDNYGYTF
>TRBV5-8|TRBJ2-1|.|.
TGTGCCAGCAGCTTGTACCGGGGGACCTACAATGAGCAGTTCTTC
CASSLYRGTYNEQFF
>TRBV15|TRBJ2-6|once|.
TGTGCCACCAGCGTCAGGGACCGCCTCTCTGGGGCCAACGTCCTGACTTTC
CATSVRDRLSGANVLTF
>TRBV19|TRBJ1-2|.|.
TGTGCCAGTATCCAAGGAGACAACTATGGCTACACCTTC
CASIQGDNYGYTF
>TRBV30|TRBJ2-3|.|TRBD2
TGTGCCTGGAGTCCCCCGACTAGCGGGAGGGCCTCCGATACGCAGTATTTT
CAWSPPTSGRASDTQYF
>TRBV7-9|TRBJ1-4|.|TRBD1
TGTGCCAGCAGCCCGGACAGGTTAAGATCTGAAAAACTGTTTTTT
CASSPDRLRSEKLFF
>TRBV25-1|TRBJ1-1|.|.
TGTGCCAGCACGGGAGACCTCACTGAAGCTTTCTTT
CASTGDLTEAFF
>TRBV25-1|TRBJ1-1|.|.
TGTGCCAGCAGTACCCAGGGGAGCTACGGGACTTTCTTT
CASSTQGSYGTFF
>TRBV5-1|TRBJ2-5|.|TRBD2
TGCGCCAGCAGCCTAGGGACTAGCGTTGAAGAGACCCAGTACTTC
CASSLGTSVEETQYF
>TRBV4-3|TRBJ2-7|.|.
TGCGCCAGCAGTTACTCCCGACAGGAGTCCTACGAGCAGTACTTC
CASSYSRQESYEQYF
>TRBV11-3|TRBJ2-1|.|.
TGTGCCAGCAGCTCGGAAGGGTGGGATGAGCAGTTCTTC
CASSSEGWDEQFF
>TRBV6-5|TRBJ1-3|.|.
TGTGCCAGCAGCCGGTCCTCTGGAAACACCATATATTTT
CASSRSSGNTIYF
>TRBV21-1|TRBJ1-3|.|.
TGTGCCAGCACCGACGGAAGCTCTGGAAACACCATATATTTT
CASTDGSSGNTIYF
>TRBV11-3|TRBJ2-3|few|TRBD2
TGTGCCAGCAGCTCCGGGACTAGCGTGACAGATACGCAGTATTTT
CASSSGTSVTDTQYF
>TRBV5-8|TRBJ1-3|.|.
TGTGCCAGCAGCTCCGGACAGACGGCCGGAAACACCATATATTTT
CASSSGQTAGNTIYF